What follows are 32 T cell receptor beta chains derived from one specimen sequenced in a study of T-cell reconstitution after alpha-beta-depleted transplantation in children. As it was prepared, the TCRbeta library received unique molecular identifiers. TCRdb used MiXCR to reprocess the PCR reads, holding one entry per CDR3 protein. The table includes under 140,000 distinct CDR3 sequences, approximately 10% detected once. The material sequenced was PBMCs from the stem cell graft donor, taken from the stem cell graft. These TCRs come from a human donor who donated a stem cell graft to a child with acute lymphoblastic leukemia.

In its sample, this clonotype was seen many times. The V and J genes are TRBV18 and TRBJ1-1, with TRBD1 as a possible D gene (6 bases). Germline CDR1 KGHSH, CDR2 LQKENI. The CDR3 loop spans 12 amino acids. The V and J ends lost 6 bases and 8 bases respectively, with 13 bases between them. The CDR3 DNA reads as TGTGCCAGCTCCCCAGGGGCCGTAGAAGCTTTCTTT. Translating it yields CASSPGAVEAFF.

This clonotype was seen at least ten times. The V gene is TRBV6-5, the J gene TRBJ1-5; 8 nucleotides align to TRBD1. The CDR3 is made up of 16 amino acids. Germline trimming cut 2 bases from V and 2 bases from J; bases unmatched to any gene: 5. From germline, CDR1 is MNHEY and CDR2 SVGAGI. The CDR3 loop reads CASSYQGQGGNQPQHF. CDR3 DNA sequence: TGTGCCAGCAGTTACCAAGGACAGGGCGGCAATCAGCCCCAGCATTTT.

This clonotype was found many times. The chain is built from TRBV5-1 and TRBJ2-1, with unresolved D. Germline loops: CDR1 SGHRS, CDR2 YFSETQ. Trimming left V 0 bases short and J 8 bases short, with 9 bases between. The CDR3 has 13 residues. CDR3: CASSLGGTDEQFF. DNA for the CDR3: TGCGCCAGCAGCTTGGGGGGAACGGATGAGCAGTTCTTC.

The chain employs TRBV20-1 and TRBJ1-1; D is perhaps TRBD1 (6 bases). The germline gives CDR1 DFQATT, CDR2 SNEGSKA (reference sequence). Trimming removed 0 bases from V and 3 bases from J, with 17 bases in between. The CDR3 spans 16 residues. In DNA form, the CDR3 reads TGCAGTGCTAGAGATCTAGGGGGGGGGTGGGACACTGAAGCTTTCTTT. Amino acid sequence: CSARDLGGGWDTEAFF.

Here the CDR3 reads CASSRTRTSGGGETQYF. The CDR3 bases are TGTGCCAGCAGCCGGACCAGGACTAGCGGGGGCGGGGAGACCCAGTACTTC. The V gene is TRBV11-2, the J gene TRBJ2-5; TRBD2 matches 13 bases. Germline-derived CDR1 and CDR2 are SGHAT and FQNNGV. The trim removed 5 bases at V and 5 bases at J, leaving 11 bases unmatched. CDR3 length: 17 amino acids.

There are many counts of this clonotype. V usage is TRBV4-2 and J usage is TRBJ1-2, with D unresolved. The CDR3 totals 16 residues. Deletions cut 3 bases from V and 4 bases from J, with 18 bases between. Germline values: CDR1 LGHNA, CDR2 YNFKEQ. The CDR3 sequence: CASSHDLGEGGYGYTF. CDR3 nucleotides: TGTGCCAGCAGCCATGACCTCGGGGAGGGTGGCTATGGCTACACCTTC.

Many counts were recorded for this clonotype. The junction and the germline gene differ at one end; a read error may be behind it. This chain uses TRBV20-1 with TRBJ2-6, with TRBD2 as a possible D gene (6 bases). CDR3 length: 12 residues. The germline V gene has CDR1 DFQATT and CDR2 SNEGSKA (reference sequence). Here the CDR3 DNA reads TGCAGTGCTAGAATCGGGGGCAACGTCCTGACTTTC. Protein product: CSARIGGNVLTF.

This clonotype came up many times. The CDR3 is CSVGQLSSYGYTF. The CDR3 DNA is TGCAGCGTTGGACAGCTCTCCTCCTATGGCTACACCTTC. The V and J genes are TRBV29-1 and TRBJ1-2, with D possibly being TRBD1 (5 bases). V dropped 4 bases and J dropped 4 bases, with 13 bases sitting between them. Germline CDR1 SQVTM, CDR2 ANQGSEA. The CDR3 totals 13 residues.

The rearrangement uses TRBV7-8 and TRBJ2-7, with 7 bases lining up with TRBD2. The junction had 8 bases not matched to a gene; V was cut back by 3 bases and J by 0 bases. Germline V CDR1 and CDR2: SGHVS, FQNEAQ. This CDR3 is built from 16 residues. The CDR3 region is CASSFVPSGGSYEQYF. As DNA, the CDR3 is TGTGCCAGCAGCTTTGTTCCTAGCGGAGGCTCCTACGAGCAGTACTTC.

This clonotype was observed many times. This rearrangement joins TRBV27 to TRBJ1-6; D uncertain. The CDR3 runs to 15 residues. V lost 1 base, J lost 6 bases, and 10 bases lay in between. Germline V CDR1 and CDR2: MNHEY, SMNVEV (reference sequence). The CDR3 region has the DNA TGTGCCAGCAGTTTATTTACGGGCTCTAATTCACCCCTCCACTTT. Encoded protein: CASSLFTGSNSPLHF.

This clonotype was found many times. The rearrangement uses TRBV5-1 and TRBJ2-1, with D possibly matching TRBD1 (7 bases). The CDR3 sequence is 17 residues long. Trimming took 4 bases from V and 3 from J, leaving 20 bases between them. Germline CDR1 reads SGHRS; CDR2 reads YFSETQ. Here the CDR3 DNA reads TGCGCCAGCAGCCTTATGTCTCAGGGGGGTTACTACAATGAGCAGTTCTTC. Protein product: CASSLMSQGGYYNEQFF.

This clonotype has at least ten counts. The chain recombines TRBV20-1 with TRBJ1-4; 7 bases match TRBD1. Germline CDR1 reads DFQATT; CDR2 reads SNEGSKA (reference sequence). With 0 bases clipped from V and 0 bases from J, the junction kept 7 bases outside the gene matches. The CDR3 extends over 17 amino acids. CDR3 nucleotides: TGCAGTGCTAGAGATCTGGCAGGGGGAGCAACTAATGAAAAACTGTTTTTT. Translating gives CSARDLAGGATNEKLFF.

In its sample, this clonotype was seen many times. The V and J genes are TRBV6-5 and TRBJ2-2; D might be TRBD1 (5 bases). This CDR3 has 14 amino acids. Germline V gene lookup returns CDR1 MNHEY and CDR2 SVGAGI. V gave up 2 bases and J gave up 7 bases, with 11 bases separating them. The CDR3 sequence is CASSYRGSSGELFF. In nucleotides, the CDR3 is TGTGCCAGCAGTTACAGGGGCAGCAGCGGGGAGCTGTTTTTT.

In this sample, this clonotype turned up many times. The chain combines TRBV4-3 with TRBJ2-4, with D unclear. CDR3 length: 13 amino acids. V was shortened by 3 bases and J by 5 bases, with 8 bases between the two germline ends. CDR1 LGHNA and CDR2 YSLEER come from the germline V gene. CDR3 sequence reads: CASSHRLQNIQYF. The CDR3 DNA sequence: TGCGCCAGCAGCCATAGACTCCAAAACATTCAGTACTTC.

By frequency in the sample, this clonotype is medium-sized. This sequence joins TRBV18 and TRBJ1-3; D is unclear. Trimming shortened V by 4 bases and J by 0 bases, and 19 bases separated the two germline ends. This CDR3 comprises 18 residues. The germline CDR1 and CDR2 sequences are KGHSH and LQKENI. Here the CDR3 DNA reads TGTGCCAGCTCACAAGGCCGCTTAGCGCCCCACTCTGGAAACACCATATATTTT. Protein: CASSQGRLAPHSGNTIYF.

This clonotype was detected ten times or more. As DNA, the CDR3 is TGTGCCAGCAGCTTCTGGACAGACACCGGGGAGCTGTTTTTT. Its translation: CASSFWTDTGELFF. The J gene is TRBJ2-2, the V gene TRBV5-5; maybe TRBD1 (6 bases). Germline loops: CDR1 SGHKS, CDR2 YYEKEE (reference sequence). This CDR3 contains 14 residues. The V end was cut by 2 bases, the J end by 3 bases, with 8 bases between.

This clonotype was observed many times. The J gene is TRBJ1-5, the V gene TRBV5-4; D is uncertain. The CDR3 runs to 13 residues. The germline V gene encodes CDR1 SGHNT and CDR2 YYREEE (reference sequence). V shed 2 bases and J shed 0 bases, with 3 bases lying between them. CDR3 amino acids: CASSFNSNQPQHF. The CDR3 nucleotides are TGTGCCAGCAGCTTTAATAGCAATCAGCCCCAGCATTTT.

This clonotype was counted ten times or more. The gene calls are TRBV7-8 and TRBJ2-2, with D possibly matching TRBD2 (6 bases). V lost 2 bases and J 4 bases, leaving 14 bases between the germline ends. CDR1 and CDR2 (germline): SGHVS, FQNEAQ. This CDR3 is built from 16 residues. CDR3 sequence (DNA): TGTGCCAGCAGCTTATTAGCGGAGGCGAGCACCGGGGAGCTGTTTTTT. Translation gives CASSLLAEASTGELFF.

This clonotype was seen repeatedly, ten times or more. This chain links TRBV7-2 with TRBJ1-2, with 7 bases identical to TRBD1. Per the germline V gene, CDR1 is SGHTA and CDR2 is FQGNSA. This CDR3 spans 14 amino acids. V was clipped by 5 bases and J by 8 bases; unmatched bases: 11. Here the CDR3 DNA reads TGTGCCAGCAGCCCCTATGAGACAGGGCAAGGCTACACCTTC. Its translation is CASSPYETGQGYTF.

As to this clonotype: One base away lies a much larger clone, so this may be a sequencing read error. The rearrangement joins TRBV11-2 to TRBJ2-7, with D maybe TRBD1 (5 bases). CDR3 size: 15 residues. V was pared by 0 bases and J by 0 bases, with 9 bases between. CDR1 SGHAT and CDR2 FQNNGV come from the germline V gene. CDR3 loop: CASSLEVQVSYEQYF. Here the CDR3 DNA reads TGTGCCAGCAGCTTAGAGGTACAGGTCTCCTACGAGCAGTACTTC.

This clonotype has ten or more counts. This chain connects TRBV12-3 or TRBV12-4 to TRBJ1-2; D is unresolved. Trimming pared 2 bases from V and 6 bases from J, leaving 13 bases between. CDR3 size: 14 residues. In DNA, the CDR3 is TGTGCCAGCAGTTTAAGAAAAGGGTTTGATGGCTACACCTTC. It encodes CASSLRKGFDGYTF.

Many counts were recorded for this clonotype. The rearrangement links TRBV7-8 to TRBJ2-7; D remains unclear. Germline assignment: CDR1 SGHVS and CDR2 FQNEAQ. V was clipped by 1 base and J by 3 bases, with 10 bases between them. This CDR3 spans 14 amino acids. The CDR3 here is CASSLGLEIYEQYF. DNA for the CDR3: TGTGCCAGCAGCTTAGGACTGGAGATCTACGAGCAGTACTTC.

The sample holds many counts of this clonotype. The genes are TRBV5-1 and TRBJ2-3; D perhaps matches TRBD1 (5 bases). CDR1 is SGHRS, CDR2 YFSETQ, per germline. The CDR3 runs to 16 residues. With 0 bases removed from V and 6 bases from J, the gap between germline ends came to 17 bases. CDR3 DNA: TGCGCCAGCAGCTTGGAAAGGGTCAGGGCGACGGATACGCAGTATTTT. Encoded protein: CASSLERVRATDTQYF.

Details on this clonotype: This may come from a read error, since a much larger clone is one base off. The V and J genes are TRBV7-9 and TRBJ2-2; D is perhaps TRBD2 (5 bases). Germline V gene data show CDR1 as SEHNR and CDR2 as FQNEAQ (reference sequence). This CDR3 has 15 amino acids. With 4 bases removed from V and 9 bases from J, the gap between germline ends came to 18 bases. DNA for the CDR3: TGTGCCAGCAGCTCCCGGCGGCAGGAGGCCTGGGAGCTGTTTTTT. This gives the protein CASSSRRQEAWELFF.

CDR3 DNA: TGCAGCGTTCCGGACCCATACGAGCAGTACTTC. Translation: CSVPDPYEQYF. The V gene is TRBV29-1, the J gene TRBJ2-7; no definite D call. Per germline, CDR1 SQVTM and CDR2 ANQGSEA. V was clipped by 5 bases and J by 4 bases, with 9 bases between them. The CDR3 contains 11 residues.

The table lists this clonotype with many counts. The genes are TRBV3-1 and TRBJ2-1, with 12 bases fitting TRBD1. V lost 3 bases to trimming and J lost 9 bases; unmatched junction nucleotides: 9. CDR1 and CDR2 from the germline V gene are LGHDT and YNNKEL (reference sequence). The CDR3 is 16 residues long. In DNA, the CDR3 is TGTGCCAGCAGCCACCCCCCGGGACAGGGGGCGGGTGAGCAGTTCTTC. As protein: CASSHPPGQGAGEQFF.

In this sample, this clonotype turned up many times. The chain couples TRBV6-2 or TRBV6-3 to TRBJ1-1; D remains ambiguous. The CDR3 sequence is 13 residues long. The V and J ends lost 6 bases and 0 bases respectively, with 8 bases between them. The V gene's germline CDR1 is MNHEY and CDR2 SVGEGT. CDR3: CASSLPLNTEAFF. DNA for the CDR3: TGTGCCAGCAGCCTACCCTTGAACACTGAAGCTTTCTTT.

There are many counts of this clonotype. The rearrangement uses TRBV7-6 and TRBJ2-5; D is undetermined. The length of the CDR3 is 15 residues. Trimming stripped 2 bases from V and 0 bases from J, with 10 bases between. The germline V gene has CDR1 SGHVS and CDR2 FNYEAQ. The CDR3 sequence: CASSLRASYQETQYF. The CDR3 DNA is TGTGCCAGCAGCTTAAGGGCATCGTACCAAGAGACCCAGTACTTC.

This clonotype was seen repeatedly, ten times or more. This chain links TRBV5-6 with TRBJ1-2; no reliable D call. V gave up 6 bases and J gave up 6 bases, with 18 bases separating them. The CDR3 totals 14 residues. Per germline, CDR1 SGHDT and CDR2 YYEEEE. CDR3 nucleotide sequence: TGTGCCAGCACCGAACGTGAGGGCTATCATGGCTACACCTTC. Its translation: CASTEREGYHGYTF. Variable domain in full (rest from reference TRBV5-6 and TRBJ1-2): DAGVTQSPTHLIKTRGQQVTLRCSPKSGHDTVSWYQQALGQGPQFIFQYYEEEERQRGNFPDRFSGHQFPNYSSELNVNALLLGDSALYLCASTEREGYHGYTFGSGTRLTVV.

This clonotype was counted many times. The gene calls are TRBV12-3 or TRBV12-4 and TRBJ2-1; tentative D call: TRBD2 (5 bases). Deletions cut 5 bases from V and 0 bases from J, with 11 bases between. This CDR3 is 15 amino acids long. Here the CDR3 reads CASSGPGSSYNEQFF. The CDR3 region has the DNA TGTGCCAGCAGTGGACCGGGGAGCTCCTACAATGAGCAGTTCTTC.

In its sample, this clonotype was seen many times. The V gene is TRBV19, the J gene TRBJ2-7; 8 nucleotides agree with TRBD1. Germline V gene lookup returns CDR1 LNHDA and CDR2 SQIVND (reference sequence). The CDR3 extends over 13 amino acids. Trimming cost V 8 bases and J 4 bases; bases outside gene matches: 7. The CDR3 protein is CASSDRARYEQYF. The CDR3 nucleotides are TGTGCCAGTTCGGACAGGGCGCGGTACGAGCAGTACTTC.

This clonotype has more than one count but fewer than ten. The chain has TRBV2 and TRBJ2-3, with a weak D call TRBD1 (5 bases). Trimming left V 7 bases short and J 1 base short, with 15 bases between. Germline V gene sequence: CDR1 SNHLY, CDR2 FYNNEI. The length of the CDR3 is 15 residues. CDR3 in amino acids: CASTGHGLGTDTQYF. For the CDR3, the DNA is TGTGCCAGCACCGGACATGGTCTCGGCACAGATACGCAGTATTTT.